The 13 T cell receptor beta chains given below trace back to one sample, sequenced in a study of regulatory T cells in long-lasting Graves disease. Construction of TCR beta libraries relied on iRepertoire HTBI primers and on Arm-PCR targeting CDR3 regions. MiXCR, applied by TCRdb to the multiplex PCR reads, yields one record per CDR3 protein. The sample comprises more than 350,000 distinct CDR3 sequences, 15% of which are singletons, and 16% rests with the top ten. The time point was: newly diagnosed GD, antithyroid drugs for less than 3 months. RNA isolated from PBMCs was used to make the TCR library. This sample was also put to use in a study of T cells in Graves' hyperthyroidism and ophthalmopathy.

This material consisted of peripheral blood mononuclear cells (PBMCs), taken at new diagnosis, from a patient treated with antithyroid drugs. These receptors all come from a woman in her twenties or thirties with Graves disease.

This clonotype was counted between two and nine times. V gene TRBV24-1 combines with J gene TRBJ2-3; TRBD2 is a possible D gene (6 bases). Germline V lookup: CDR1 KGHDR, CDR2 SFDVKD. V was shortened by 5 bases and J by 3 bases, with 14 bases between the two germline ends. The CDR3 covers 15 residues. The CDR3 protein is CATSGTEGGTDTQYF. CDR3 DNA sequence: TGTGCCACCAGTGGGACGGAGGGTGGAACAGATACGCAGTATTTT.

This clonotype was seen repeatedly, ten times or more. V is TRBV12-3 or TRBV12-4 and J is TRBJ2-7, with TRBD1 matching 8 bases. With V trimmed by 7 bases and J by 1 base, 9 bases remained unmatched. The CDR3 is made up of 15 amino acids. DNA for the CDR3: TGTGCCAGCAACAACGCCGGGACAGGTTCCTACGAGCAGTACTTC. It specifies CASNNAGTGSYEQYF.

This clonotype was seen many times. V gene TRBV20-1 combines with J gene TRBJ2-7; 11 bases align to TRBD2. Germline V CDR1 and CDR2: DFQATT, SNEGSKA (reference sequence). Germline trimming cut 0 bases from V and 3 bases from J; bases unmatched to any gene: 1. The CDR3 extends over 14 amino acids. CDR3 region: CSARDTSGSYEQYF. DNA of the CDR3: TGCAGTGCTAGAGATACTAGCGGGAGCTACGAGCAGTACTTC.

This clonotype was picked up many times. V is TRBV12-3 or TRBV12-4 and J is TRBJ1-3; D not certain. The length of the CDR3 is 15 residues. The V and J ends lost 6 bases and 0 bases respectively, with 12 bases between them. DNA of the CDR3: TGTGCCAGCAGCCAGGACGGCCCCTCTGGAAACACCATATATTTT. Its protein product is CASSQDGPSGNTIYF.

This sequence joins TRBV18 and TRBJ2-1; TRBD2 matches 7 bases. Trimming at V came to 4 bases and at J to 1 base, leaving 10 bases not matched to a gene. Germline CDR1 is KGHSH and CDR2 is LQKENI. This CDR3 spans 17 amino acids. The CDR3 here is CASSLEVGAGSYNEQFF. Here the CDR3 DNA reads TGTGCCAGCTCACTGGAAGTGGGAGCGGGATCCTACAATGAGCAGTTCTTC.

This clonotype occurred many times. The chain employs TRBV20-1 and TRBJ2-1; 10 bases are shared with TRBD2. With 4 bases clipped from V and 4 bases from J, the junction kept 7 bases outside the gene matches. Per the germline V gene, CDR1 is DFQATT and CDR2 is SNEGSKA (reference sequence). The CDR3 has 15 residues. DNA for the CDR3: TGCAGTGCTAAAAGGCTAGCGGGAGTATACAATGAGCAGTTCTTC. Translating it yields CSAKRLAGVYNEQFF.

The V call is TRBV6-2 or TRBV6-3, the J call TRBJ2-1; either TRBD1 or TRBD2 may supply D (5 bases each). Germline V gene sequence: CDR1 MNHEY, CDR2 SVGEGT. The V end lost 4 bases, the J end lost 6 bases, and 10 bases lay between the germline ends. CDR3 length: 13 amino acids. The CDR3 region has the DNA TGTGCCAGCAGTTCCTATGGGACCAATGAGCAGTTCTTC. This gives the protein CASSSYGTNEQFF.

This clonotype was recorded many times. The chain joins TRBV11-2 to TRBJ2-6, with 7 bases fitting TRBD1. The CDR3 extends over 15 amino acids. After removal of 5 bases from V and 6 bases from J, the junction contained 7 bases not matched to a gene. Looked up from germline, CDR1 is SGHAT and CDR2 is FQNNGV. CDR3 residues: CASSLHRGEANVLTF. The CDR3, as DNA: TGTGCCAGCAGCCTTCACAGGGGAGAGGCCAACGTCCTGACTTTC.

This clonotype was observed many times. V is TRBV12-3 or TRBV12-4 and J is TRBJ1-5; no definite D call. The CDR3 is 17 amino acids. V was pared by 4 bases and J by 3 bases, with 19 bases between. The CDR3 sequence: CASSYPGWRNINQPQHF. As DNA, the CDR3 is TGTGCCAGCAGTTATCCGGGATGGCGAAATATCAATCAGCCCCAGCATTTT.

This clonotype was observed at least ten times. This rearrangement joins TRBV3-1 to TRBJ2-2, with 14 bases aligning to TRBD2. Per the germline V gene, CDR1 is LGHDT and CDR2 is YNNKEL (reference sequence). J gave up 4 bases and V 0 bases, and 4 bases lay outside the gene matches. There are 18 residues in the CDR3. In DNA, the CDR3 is TGTGCCAGCAGCCAAGAGGGGACTAGCGGGAGTTCCACCGGGGAGCTGTTTTTT. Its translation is CASSQEGTSGSSTGELFF. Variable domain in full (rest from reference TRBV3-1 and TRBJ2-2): DTAVSQTPKYLVTQMGNDKSIKCEQNLGHDTMYWYKQDSKKFLKIMFSYNNKELIINETVPNRFSPKSPDKAHLNLHINSLELGDSAVYFCASSQEGTSGSSTGELFFGEGSRLTVL.

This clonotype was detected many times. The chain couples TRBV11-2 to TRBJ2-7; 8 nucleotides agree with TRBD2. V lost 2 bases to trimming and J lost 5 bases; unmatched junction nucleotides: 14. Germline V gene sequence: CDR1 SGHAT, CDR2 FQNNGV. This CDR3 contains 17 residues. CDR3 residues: CASSLPLALGGRHEQYF. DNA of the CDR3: TGTGCCAGCAGCTTACCTTTAGCACTTGGCGGGAGGCACGAGCAGTACTTC.

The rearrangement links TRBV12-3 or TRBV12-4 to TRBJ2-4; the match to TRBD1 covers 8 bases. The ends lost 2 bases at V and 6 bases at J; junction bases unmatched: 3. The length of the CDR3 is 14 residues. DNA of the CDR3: TGTGCCAGCAGTTTACTCGGACAGGGAAACATTCAGTACTTC. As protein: CASSLLGQGNIQYF.

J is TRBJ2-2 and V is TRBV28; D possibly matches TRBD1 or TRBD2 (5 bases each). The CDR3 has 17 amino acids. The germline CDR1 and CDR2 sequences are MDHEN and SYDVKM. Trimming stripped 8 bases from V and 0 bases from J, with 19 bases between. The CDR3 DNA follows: TGTGCCAGCCTACCCTCGGGACGGTTGACGAACACCGGGGAGCTGTTTTTT. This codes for CASLPSGRLTNTGELFF.